The clone carrying this T cell receptor beta chain was counted ten times or more. The antigen is undetermined. The CDR3 is 12 amino acids. Germline CDR1 and CDR2: GTSNPN and SVGIG (reference sequence). V dropped 1 base and J dropped 4 bases, with 5 bases sitting between them. This sample was taken from a study of regulatory T cells in long-lasting Graves disease. Points from the study as a whole: Persistent disease was characterized by preferential usage of TRBV28, TRBJ1-2 and TRBJ2-5.

Building the TCR beta libraries relied on iRepertoire HTBI primers, and CDR3 regions underwent Arm-PCR. TCRdb re-called the multiplex PCR reads with MiXCR, one entry per CDR3 protein. The sample lists approximately 250,000 distinct CDR3 sequences, 15% to 20% occurring once. Time point indicated: newly diagnosed GD, antithyroid drugs for less than 3 months. PBMC-derived RNA was used for the TCR library. Graves' disease diagnoses followed American Thyroid Association guidelines. The chain is built from TRBV30 and TRBJ2-1, with a tentative D call TRBD2 (5 bases). This TCR was sampled from a female donor with Graves disease. The starting material was peripheral blood mononuclear cells (PBMCs), obtained at new diagnosis, from a patient treated with antithyroid drugs. The CDR3 protein is CAWSGGYNEQFF. The CDR3 DNA is TGTGCCTGGAGTGGAGGGTACAATGAGCAGTTCTTC.